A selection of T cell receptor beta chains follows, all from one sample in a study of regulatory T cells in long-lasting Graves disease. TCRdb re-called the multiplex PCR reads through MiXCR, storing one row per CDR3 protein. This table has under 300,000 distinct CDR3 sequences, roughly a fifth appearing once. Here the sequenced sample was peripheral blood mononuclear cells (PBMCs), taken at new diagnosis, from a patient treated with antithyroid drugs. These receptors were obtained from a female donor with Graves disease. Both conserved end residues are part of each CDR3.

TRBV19,CASSFTAGQNEQFF
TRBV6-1,CASSNHGGYNEQFF
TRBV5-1,CASSLTPGTGANTQYF
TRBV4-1,CASSQPKGLAGAVEQFF
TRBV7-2,CASSSSGINKQFF
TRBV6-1,CASSDGRNLPTDTQYF
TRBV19,CASSIFGGANTEAFF
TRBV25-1,CASSGSPGGATNSPLHF
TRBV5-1,CASSRQETQETQYF
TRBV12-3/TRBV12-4,CASLGPGQGRGDEQFF
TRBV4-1,CASSQETSREQFF
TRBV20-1,CSVGTVNNQPQHF
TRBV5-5,CASSLGYGPYEQYF
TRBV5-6,CASSLDATNEKLFF
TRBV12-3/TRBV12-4,CASSWTTTSTDTQYF
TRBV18,CASSPNQRTDTQYF
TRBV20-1,CSARDLRTRGETQYF
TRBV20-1,CSASRSGEQFF
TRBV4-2,CASSQEVGAGQYGYTF